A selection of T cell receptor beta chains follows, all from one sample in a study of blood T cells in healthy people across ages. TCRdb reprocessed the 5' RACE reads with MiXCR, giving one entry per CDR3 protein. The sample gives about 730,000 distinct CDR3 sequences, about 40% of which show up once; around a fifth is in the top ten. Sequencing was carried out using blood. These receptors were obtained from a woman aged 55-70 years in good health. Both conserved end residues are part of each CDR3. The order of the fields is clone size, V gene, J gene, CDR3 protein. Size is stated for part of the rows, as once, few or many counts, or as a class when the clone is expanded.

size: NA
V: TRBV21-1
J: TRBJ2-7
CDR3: CASSKWRGETSVHYEQYF

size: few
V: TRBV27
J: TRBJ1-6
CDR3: CASSFGGYNSPLHF

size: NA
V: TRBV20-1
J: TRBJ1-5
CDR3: CSANVPGRDQPQHF

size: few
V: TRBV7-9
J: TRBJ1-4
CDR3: CASSIRQATNEKLFF

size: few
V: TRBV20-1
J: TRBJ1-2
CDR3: CSARVSGYTF

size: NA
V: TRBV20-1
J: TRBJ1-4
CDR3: CSASPSPGQGTEKLFF

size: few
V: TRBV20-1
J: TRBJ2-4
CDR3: CSARDRQSPSKNIQYF

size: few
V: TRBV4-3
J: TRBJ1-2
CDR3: CASSQDQGAGEGYTF

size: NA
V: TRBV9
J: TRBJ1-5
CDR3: CASSVEGRGSNQPQHF

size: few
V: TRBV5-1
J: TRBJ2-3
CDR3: CASSLADRDRGSTDTQYF

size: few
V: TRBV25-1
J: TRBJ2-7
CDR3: CASSEWRGLAGTYEQYF

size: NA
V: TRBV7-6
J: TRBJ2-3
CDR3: CASSQSSGQRTDTQYF

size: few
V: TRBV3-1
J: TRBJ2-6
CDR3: CASSQGRASGANVLTF

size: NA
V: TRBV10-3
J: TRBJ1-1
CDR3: CAISPGGSVEAFF

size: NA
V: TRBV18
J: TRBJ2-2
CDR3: CASPAPAQPNTGELFF

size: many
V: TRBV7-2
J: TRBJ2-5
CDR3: CASSQTSLETQYF

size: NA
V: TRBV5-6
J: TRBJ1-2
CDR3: CASSFGQGSNYGYTF

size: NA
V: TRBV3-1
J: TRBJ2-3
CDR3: CASSQVGRTDTQYF